This T cell receptor (beta chain) came from a study of cytomegalovirus exposure and HLA in healthy donors. Across the whole study: Of all 360 or so donors who were genotyped, 75% to 85% belonged to the Caucasian-associated ancestry cluster.

Germline CDR1 reads SGHDT; CDR2 reads YYEEEE. This CDR3 comprises 14 residues. V dropped 4 bases and J dropped 5 bases, with 15 bases sitting between them. The PCR ran on 60 Vbeta and 13 Jbeta primers. Here immunoSEQ multiplex PCR was the method, and the copy in TCRdb shows in-frame clones only, minus some. The sample contains 100,000 or so clones, 75% to 85% of which appear only once. In regard to this clone: What it binds is unknown.

Study findings and constraints: Sequencing artifact likely explains a cluster of highly shared sequence variants. Researchers catalogued over 150 TCR beta chains as cytomegalovirus-associated.

While unrecorded immune exposures were likely, the donors were nominally healthy when sampled. This receptor was obtained from a man younger than 35 in good health and CMV-seronegative. Sequences were obtained from PBMCs. The chain combines TRBV5-6 with TRBJ2-5; tentative D call: TRBD1 (6 bases). The CDR3 nucleotides read TGTGCCAGCAGCACCGTGACGAGGGGGGAGACCCAGTACTTC. It codes for CASSTVTRGETQYF.